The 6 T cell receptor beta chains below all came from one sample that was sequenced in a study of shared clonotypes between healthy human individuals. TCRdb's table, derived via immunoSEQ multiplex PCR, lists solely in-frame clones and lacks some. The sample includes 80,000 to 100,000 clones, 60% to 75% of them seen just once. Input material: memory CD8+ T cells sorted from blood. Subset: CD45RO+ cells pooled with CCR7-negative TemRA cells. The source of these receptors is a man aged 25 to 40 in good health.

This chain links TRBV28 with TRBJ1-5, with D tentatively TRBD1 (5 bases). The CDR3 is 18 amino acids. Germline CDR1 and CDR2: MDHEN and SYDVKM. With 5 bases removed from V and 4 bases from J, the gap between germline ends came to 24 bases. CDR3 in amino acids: CASSLQRLGGRGNQPQHF. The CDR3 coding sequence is TGTGCCAGCAGTCTCCAACGATTGGGGGGAAGAGGGAATCAGCCCCAGCATTTT.

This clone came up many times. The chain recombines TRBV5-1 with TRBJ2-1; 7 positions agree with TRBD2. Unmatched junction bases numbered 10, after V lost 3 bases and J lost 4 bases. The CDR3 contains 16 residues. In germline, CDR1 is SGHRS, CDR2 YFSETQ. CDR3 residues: CASSSGTGLSYNEQFF. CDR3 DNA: TGCGCCAGCAGCTCTGGAACGGGACTATCATACAATGAGCAGTTCTTC.

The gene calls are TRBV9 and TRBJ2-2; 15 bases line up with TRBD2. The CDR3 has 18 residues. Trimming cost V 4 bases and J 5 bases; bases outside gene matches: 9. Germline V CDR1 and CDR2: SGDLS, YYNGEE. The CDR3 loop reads CASSPGTSGRLLTGELFF. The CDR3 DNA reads TGTGCCAGCAGCCCCGGGACTAGCGGGAGGTTATTAACCGGGGAGCTGTTTTTT. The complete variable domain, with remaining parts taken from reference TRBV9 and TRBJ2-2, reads DSGVTQTPKHLITATGQRVTLRCSPRSGDLSVYWYQQSLDQGLQFLIQYYNGEERAKGNILERFSAQQFPDLHSELNLSSLELGDSALYFCASSPGTSGRLLTGELFFGEGSRLTVL.

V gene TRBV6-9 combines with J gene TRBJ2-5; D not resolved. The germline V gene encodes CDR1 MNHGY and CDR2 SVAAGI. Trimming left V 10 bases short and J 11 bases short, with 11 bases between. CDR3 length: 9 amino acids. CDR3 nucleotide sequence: TGTGCCAACAACAGTTTTCAGTACTTC. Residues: CANNSFQYF.

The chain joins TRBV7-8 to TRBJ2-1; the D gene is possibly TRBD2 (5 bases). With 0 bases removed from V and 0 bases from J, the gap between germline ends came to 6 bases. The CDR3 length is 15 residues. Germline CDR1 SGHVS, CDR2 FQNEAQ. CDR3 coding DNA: TGTGCCAGCAGCTTAGCGGGGAGCTCCTACAATGAGCAGTTCTTC. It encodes CASSLAGSSYNEQFF.

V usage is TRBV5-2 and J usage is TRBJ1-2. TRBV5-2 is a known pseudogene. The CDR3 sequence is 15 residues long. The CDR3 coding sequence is TGTGCCAGCAAGAGATATGTACGAAAGACCTATGGCTACACCTTC. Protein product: CASKRYVRKTYGYTF.